These 20 T cell receptor beta chains came from one sample sequenced in a study of blood T cell repertoires in COVID-19. Libraries were prepared by immunoSEQ multiplex PCR; TCRdb keeps only in-frame clonotypes and omits some of them. This table has 57,000 or so clones, approximately 80% appearing once. Sequenced input: peripheral blood. All receptors come from a man aged 60 to 75 with acute or convalescent COVID-19.

The chain recombines TRBV5-4 with TRBJ2-2, with 11 bases aligning to TRBD2. This CDR3 spans 16 amino acids. Unmatched junction bases numbered 4, after V lost 3 bases and J lost 3 bases. Per germline, CDR1 SGHNT and CDR2 YYREEE (reference sequence). The CDR3 region has the DNA TGTGCCAGCAGCTGGGGGACTAGCGGATACACCGGGGAGCTGTTTTTT. Protein product: CASSWGTSGYTGELFF.

This clone was counted a few times. The chain employs TRBV6-5 and TRBJ2-3; the match to TRBD1 covers 9 bases. The CDR3 is 15 amino acids. Losses at the gene ends were 6 bases for V and 4 bases for J; bases not matched to a gene: 8. CDR1 and CDR2 (germline): MNHEY, SVGAGI. The CDR3 protein is CASRPGQGGADTQYF. The CDR3 DNA reads as TGTGCCAGCAGACCGGGACAGGGAGGGGCAGATACGCAGTATTTT.

This clone has just one count. This rearrangement joins TRBV20-1 to TRBJ2-5; possibly TRBD1 for D (5 bases). The CDR3 loop spans 11 amino acids. The germline gives CDR1 DFQATT, CDR2 SNEGSKA (reference sequence). The DNA of the CDR3 is TGCAGCATAGGGGTTAAAGAGACCCAGTACTTC. Protein product: CSIGVKETQYF.

This clone has only a few counts. The CDR3 nucleotides are TGTGCCAGCAGTTCGACTAGCGGGATGGCGGAGACCCAGTACTTC. Translating it yields CASSSTSGMAETQYF. The chain is built from TRBV27 and TRBJ2-5; 11 nucleotides match TRBD2. The CDR3 loop spans 15 amino acids. With V trimmed by 4 bases and J by 5 bases, 6 bases remained unmatched. The germline V gene has CDR1 MNHEY and CDR2 SMNVEV (reference sequence).

The chain recombines TRBV10-3 with TRBJ1-5, with D uncertain. The germline CDR1 and CDR2 sequences are ENHRY and SYGVKD. The CDR3 spans 15 residues. The V end was cut by 4 bases, the J end by 4 bases, with 14 bases between. The CDR3 DNA sequence: TGTGCCATCAGTGCCCCAGAGGCGGGAAATCAGCCCCAGCATTTT. Encoded protein: CAISAPEAGNQPQHF.

The genes are TRBV13 and TRBJ2-1; 15 bases agree with TRBD2. V lost 5 bases, J lost 7 bases, and 9 bases stayed unmatched. This CDR3 is built from 17 residues. CDR1 and CDR2 (germline): PRHDT, FYEKMQ (reference sequence). The CDR3 region has the DNA TGTGCCAGCAGCCCCCGGACTAGCGGGAGGGCCAGGAATGAGCAGTTCTTC. It yields the protein CASSPRTSGRARNEQFF. Using reference TRBV13 and TRBJ2-1 for the parts outside the CDR3, the full variable domain is AAGVIQSPRHLIKEKRETATLKCYPIPRHDTVYWYQQGPGQDPQFLISFYEKMQSDKGSIPDRFSAQQFSDYHSELNMSSLELGDSALYFCASSPRTSGRARNEQFFGPGTRLTVL.

The chain couples TRBV5-6 to TRBJ2-1; D is uncertain. This CDR3 contains 14 residues. Trimming took off 4 bases at V and 5 bases at J, with 13 bases between the two ends. Germline CDR1 SGHDT, CDR2 YYEEEE. The chain's CDR3 is CASSPGGPNNEQFF. Here the CDR3 DNA reads TGTGCCAGCAGCCCCGGTGGGCCAAACAATGAGCAGTTCTTC.

The genes are TRBV18 and TRBJ2-2, with D possibly TRBD2 on 5 matching bases. Germline assignment: CDR1 KGHSH and CDR2 LQKENI. The germline V and J ends were trimmed by 3 bases and 2 bases, with 16 bases remaining between them. The CDR3 runs to 17 residues. The CDR3 sequence: CASSPQAAGLNTGELFF. The DNA for the CDR3 is TGTGCCAGCTCACCCCAGGCTGCGGGCCTAAACACCGGGGAGCTGTTTTTT.

By sample share, this clone is medium-sized. The rearrangement joins TRBV21-1 to TRBJ2-7; TRBD2 is the table's D call, not checked against the DNA. TRBV21-1 is flagged as a pseudogene. This CDR3 comprises 15 residues. CDR3 sequence reads: CASSLNSGTLYEQYF. The CDR3 DNA is TGTGCCAGCAGCCTGAATAGCGGGACATTGTACGAGCAGTACTTC.

V and J are TRBV27 and TRBJ1-2, with D hard to call. The CDR3 length is 13 residues. The V and J ends lost 4 bases and 1 base respectively, with 7 bases between them. Per germline, CDR1 MNHEY and CDR2 SMNVEV (reference sequence). The CDR3 DNA reads TGTGCCAGCAGTTCCAGTGGTAACTATGGCTACACCTTC. As protein: CASSSSGNYGYTF.

V is TRBV19 and J is TRBJ2-2; TRBD2 matches 8 bases. Trimming took 4 bases from V and 2 from J; bases not matched to a gene: 9. In germline, CDR1 is LNHDA, CDR2 SQIVND (reference sequence). The CDR3 loop spans 17 amino acids. CDR3 region: CASSTGIAGINTGELFF. CDR3 bases: TGTGCCAGTAGTACGGGGATAGCGGGAATAAACACCGGGGAGCTGTTTTTT.

The rearrangement links TRBV11-2 to TRBJ2-5, with D possibly being TRBD2 (5 bases). The CDR3 covers 14 residues. V lost 1 base to trimming and J lost 7 bases, with 13 bases between them. Germline CDR1 and CDR2: SGHAT and FQNNGV. CDR3 region: CASSLVSDGVTQYF. The CDR3 DNA reads as TGTGCCAGCAGCTTAGTGTCCGACGGGGTGACCCAGTACTTC.

This clone was observed a few times. The chain recombines TRBV7-9 with TRBJ1-2; the D is unclear. The ends were cut back, 2 bases at V and 3 bases at J, with 13 bases in the middle. The germline CDR1 and CDR2 sequences are SEHNR and FQNEAQ (reference sequence). This CDR3 has 15 residues. The CDR3 here is CASSLYDREDYGYTF. The CDR3 region has the DNA TGTGCCAGCAGCTTATATGATAGGGAGGACTATGGCTACACCTTC.

The genes are TRBV5-8 and TRBJ1-2; TRBD1 matches at 9 bases. J was trimmed by 4 bases and V by 3 bases; bases with no gene match: 7. The CDR3 covers 15 residues. CDR1 and CDR2 (germline): SGHTS, YDEGEE. In DNA, the CDR3 is TGTGCCAGCAGCTCCCGCCGGACAGGGGCCTATGGCTACACCTTC. This encodes CASSSRRTGAYGYTF. Looking up the rest from reference TRBV5-8 and TRBJ1-2 gives the full variable domain: EAGVTQSPTHLIKTRGQQATLRCSPISGHTSVYWYQQALGLGLQFLLWYDEGEERNRGNFPPRFSGRQFPNYSSELNVNALELEDSALYLCASSSRRTGAYGYTFGSGTRLTVV.

The chain employs TRBV6-5 and TRBJ1-4; D might be TRBD1 (5 bases). CDR1 MNHEY and CDR2 SVGAGI come from the germline V gene. V was cut by 6 bases and J by 8 bases, with 10 bases left in between. CDR3 length equals 12 residues. As DNA, the CDR3 is TGTGCCAGCAGGGGGCCTGAGGAAAAACTGTTTTTT. This codes for CASRGPEEKLFF.

This rearrangement joins TRBV5-6 to TRBJ2-7; D remains ambiguous. Deletions cut 4 bases from V and 1 base from J, with 9 bases between. Germline CDR1 reads SGHDT; CDR2 reads YYEEEE. There are 13 residues in the CDR3. Written as DNA, the CDR3 is TGTGCCAGCAGCCGCACTGATTCCTACGAGCAGTACTTC. Protein sequence: CASSRTDSYEQYF. The full variable domain, in which reference TRBV5-6 and TRBJ2-7 provide the parts outside the CDR3, is DAGVTQSPTHLIKTRGQQVTLRCSPKSGHDTVSWYQQALGQGPQFIFQYYEEEERQRGNFPDRFSGHQFPNYSSELNVNALLLGDSALYLCASSRTDSYEQYFGPGTRLTVT.

This clone showed up just a few times. This sequence joins TRBV5-1 and TRBJ2-1, with TRBD2 matching over 7 bases. The CDR3 runs 17 residues. Looked up from germline, CDR1 is SGHRS and CDR2 is YFSETQ. V was pared by 2 bases and J by 6 bases, with 14 bases of the junction left unmatched. CDR3 in amino acids: CASSLNIPGLVRNEQFF. CDR3 bases: TGCGCCAGCAGCTTAAATATCCCCGGACTAGTTCGCAATGAGCAGTTCTTC.

The chain links TRBV10-2 to TRBJ2-7; 12 bases are a match to TRBD1. Germline values: CDR1 WSHSY, CDR2 SAAADI. The CDR3 runs to 17 residues. After removal of 0 bases from V and 3 bases from J, the junction contained 6 bases not matched to a gene. CDR3 sequence: CASSESLGTGGGYEQYF. DNA of the CDR3: TGCGCCAGCAGTGAGTCCCTCGGGACAGGGGGCGGCTACGAGCAGTACTTC.

DNA of the CDR3: TGTGCCAGCAGCATCGGGACAGGGCCTAACAATGAGCAGTTCTTC. As protein: CASSIGTGPNNEQFF. The chain has TRBV6-5 and TRBJ2-1; the match to TRBD1 covers 9 bases. Looked up from germline, CDR1 is MNHEY and CDR2 is SVGAGI. Losses at the gene ends were 6 bases for V and 5 bases for J; bases not matched to a gene: 8. This CDR3 has 15 amino acids.

The chain couples TRBV9 to TRBJ2-3; no clear D gene. This CDR3 spans 14 amino acids. Germline V gene sequence: CDR1 SGDLS, CDR2 YYNGEE. V lost 3 bases and J 2 bases, leaving 10 bases between the germline ends. The CDR3 DNA sequence: TGTGCCAGCAGCGAGTCCGGTTACACAGATACGCAGTATTTT. As protein: CASSESGYTDTQYF.